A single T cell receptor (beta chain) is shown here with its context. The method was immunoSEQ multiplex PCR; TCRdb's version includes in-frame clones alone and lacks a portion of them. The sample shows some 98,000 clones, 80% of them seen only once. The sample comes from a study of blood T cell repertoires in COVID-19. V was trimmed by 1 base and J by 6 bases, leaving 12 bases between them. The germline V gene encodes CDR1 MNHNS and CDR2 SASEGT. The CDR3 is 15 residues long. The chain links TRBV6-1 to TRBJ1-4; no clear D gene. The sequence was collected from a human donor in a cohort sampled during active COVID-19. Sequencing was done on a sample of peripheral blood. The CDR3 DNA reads TGTGCCAGCAGTGAAGGGCAGAAATGGTATGAAAAACTGTTTTTT. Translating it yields CASSEGQKWYEKLFF.